This T cell receptor beta chain was recorded in a study of OX40 agonist ivuxolimab in advanced cancers. Study at large: Ivuxolimab was administered intravenously to patients at 0.01 to 10 mg/kg every 2 weeks. The group had a mean age of around 60 years, ranged from about 23 to 85, and was roughly 83% male. The eligibility criteria allowed prior anti-PD-1, anti-PD-L1 or anti-CTLA-4 therapy, and around 40% had some. Findings of the study overall: Among the least clonally expanded were partial responders at 0.1-3.0 mg/kg.

This clone is a singleton in its sample. The antigen remains undetermined. Sequencing used immunoSEQ multiplex PCR; TCRdb keeps in-frame clones, though not all of them. The sample has approximately 79,000 clones, around 87% seen once. The sequencing used CD4+ or CD8+ T cells sorted from blood, collected in a trial of the OX40 agonist ivuxolimab. The source is an adult with an advanced solid tumor such as melanoma, head and neck, liver or kidney cancer.

The CDR3 protein is CASTMGGINTEAFF. The DNA for the CDR3 is TGTGCCAGTACCATGGGGGGGATAAACACTGAAGCTTTCTTT. The chain is built from TRBV19 and TRBJ1-1; the D gene is possibly TRBD1 (5 bases). Trimming shortened V by 7 bases and J by 2 bases, and 14 bases separated the two germline ends. The CDR3 covers 14 residues. CDR1 LNHDA and CDR2 SQIVND come from the germline V gene (reference sequence). Supplemented by reference TRBV19 and TRBJ1-1, the full variable domain reads DGGITQSPKYLFRKEGQNVTLSCEQNLNHDAMYWYRQDPGQGLRLIYYSQIVNDFQKGDIAEGYSVSREKKESFPLTVTSAQKNPTAFYLCASTMGGINTEAFFGQGTRLTVV.